This entry is about one T cell receptor (beta chain). This specimen belongs to a study of control samples from healthy donors and cancer patients. Produced via immunoSEQ multiplex PCR; TCRdb's table is partial and in-frame only. The table includes approximately 180,000 clones, approximately 92% detected once. The CDR3 totals 12 residues. V lost 4 bases, J lost 6 bases, and 9 bases lay in between. The V gene's germline CDR1 is LGHDT and CDR2 YNNKEL (reference sequence). The chain recombines TRBV3-1 (or the pseudogene TRBV3-2) with TRBJ1-1; D uncertain. The source material was blood. This sequence was found in a woman in her thirties or forties in good health. CDR3 sequence (DNA): TGTGCCAGCAGCCCGGGTTGGGCTGAAGCTTTCTTT. This gives the protein CASSPGWAEAFF.